This is a list of T cell receptor beta chains from one sample in a study of cytomegalovirus exposure and HLA in healthy donors. Assay used: immunoSEQ multiplex PCR; TCRdb lists only in-frame clones, some missing. The data show approximately 280,000 clones, around 85% seen once. Sequenced input: PBMCs. Receptors originate from a woman under 30 in good health and CMV-seronegative. CDR3s include the opening cysteine and the closing phenylalanine or tryptophan. The D gene is left open where the match is weak. Size is omitted from some rows. Given values are once, few, many or a class for expanded clones.

d_call: NA; j_call: TRBJ1-1; clone_size: NA; v_call: TRBV7-9; cdr3_nt: TGTGCCAGCAGCTTTCAAGCGAACACTGAAGCTTTCTTT; cdr3_aa: CASSFQANTEAFF
d_call: TRBD2; j_call: TRBJ2-7; clone_size: NA; v_call: TRBV5-1; cdr3_nt: TGCGCCAGCAGCTTTACCCCTAGCGGGGGTGGGGAGCAGTACTTC; cdr3_aa: CASSFTPSGGGEQYF
d_call: TRBD2; j_call: TRBJ2-5; clone_size: NA; v_call: TRBV7-2; cdr3_nt: TGTGCCAGCAGCTCGGGGGGTTTGAAAGAGACCCAGTACTTC; cdr3_aa: CASSSGGLKETQYF
d_call: NA; j_call: TRBJ2-1; clone_size: NA; v_call: TRBV7-7; cdr3_nt: TGTGCCAGCAGCCCGGGGACCGGGACACCGCCCTACAATGAGCAGTTCTTC; cdr3_aa: CASSPGTGTPPYNEQFF
d_call: NA; j_call: TRBJ1-1; clone_size: NA; v_call: TRBV18; cdr3_nt: TGTGCCAGCTCAATCGGGGGACGTGACACTGAAGCTTTCTTT; cdr3_aa: CASSIGGRDTEAFF
d_call: NA; j_call: TRBJ2-1; clone_size: NA; v_call: TRBV29-1; cdr3_nt: TGCAGCGCCCCCGGGACAATCTACAATGAGCAGTTCTTC; cdr3_aa: CSAPGTIYNEQFF
d_call: TRBD1; j_call: TRBJ2-2; clone_size: NA; v_call: TRBV19; cdr3_nt: TGTGCCAGTAGCCCGACAGGGCTTAACACCGGGGAGCTGTTTTTT; cdr3_aa: CASSPTGLNTGELFF
d_call: NA; j_call: TRBJ1-1; clone_size: once; v_call: TRBV15; cdr3_nt: TGTGCCACCAGCAGAGCGGCGGGGGTGGACACTGAAGCTTTCTTT; cdr3_aa: CATSRAAGVDTEAFF
d_call: NA; j_call: TRBJ2-7; clone_size: NA; v_call: TRBV18; cdr3_nt: TGTGCCAGCTCACCGGCCTCTGGTAGAGGAGAGCAGTACTTC; cdr3_aa: CASSPASGRGEQYF
d_call: TRBD1; j_call: TRBJ1-4; clone_size: NA; v_call: TRBV29-1; cdr3_nt: TGCAGCGTTGCAACCACCGGACAGGGAAATGAAAAACTGTTTTTT; cdr3_aa: CSVATTGQGNEKLFF
d_call: NA; j_call: TRBJ2-4; clone_size: NA; v_call: TRBV14; cdr3_nt: TGTGCCAGCAGTCGGGTCGACGGGACACTCAAAAACATTCAGTACTTC; cdr3_aa: CASSRVDGTLKNIQYF
d_call: TRBD1; j_call: TRBJ2-7; clone_size: NA; v_call: TRBV6-5; cdr3_nt: TGTGCCAGCAGTGGGGTAGGACAGGGGTACGAGCAGTACTTC; cdr3_aa: CASSGVGQGYEQYF
d_call: NA; j_call: TRBJ2-1; clone_size: NA; v_call: TRBV6-5; cdr3_nt: TGTGCCAGCAGTTACCAAGCGGGCTATTCCTACAATGAGCAGTTCTTC; cdr3_aa: CASSYQAGYSYNEQFF
d_call: NA; j_call: TRBJ1-2; clone_size: NA; v_call: TRBV19; cdr3_nt: TGTGCCAGTAGTGGCGAAGAACGGGTTCTCAGCTATGGCTACACCTTC; cdr3_aa: CASSGEERVLSYGYTF
d_call: TRBD1; j_call: TRBJ1-2; clone_size: NA; v_call: TRBV11-2; cdr3_nt: TGTGCCAGCAGCTTAAGGGGGCAGGGGAATGGCTACACCTTC; cdr3_aa: CASSLRGQGNGYTF